This T cell receptor beta chain is drawn from a study of blood T cells in healthy people across ages. Using a J-beta primer mix together with a sample-barcoded 5' primer, a second PCR was run for roughly 6 to 12 cycles. MiXCR was run by TCRdb on the 5' RACE reads, yielding one entry per CDR3 protein. The sample includes some 1.5 million distinct CDR3 sequences, about 42% of them seen just once. The J segment lost 9 bases and the V segment lost 5 bases, leaving 4 bases of the junction unmatched. The CDR3 extends over 13 amino acids. Germline lookup yields CDR1 DFQATT and CDR2 SNEGSKA (reference sequence).

This clonotype was sampled from a woman aged 18-29 years in good health. This chain connects TRBV20-1 to TRBJ2-4; 13 bases align to TRBD2. The sequenced sample consisted of blood. In DNA form, the CDR3 reads TGCAGTGCTGGACTAGCGGGAGCTCCCATTCAGTACTTC. Translation: CSAGLAGAPIQYF.